This is a list of T cell receptor beta chains from one sample in a study of T cell changes during pregnancy in multiple sclerosis. This table comes from immunoSEQ multiplex PCR, and its TCRdb copy is limited to in-frame clones, with some not included. This table has fewer than 40,000 clones, about nine tenths appearing once. The sequenced sample was CD8+ T cells from peripheral blood mononuclear cells, obtained before pregnancy. The source is a female donor with multiple sclerosis, enrolled in a pregnancy study. Each CDR3 is given with its conserved first and last residue. A D gene is named only where the DNA matches it firmly. Expanded clones are given a class, and other clones once, few, many or no size at all.

j_gene,abundance,v_gene,d_gene,CDR3nt,CDR3aa
TRBJ1-5,-,TRBV14,-,TGTGCCAGCAGCCAAGATCTTAGTCAGCCCCAGCATTTT,CASSQDLSQPQHF
TRBJ2-6,few,TRBV4-3,-,TGCGCCAGCAGCCAAGATAAGAGCTCTGGGGCCAACGTCCTGACTTTC,CASSQDKSSGANVLTF
TRBJ1-1,-,TRBV4-3,TRBD1,TGCGCCAGCAGCCAAGACAGGGGGCTTTTGAACACTGAAGCTTTCTTT,CASSQDRGLLNTEAFF
TRBJ1-3,-,TRBV29-1,-,TGCAGCGTTGAAGAGAGGCAGGGTCTCTCTGGAAACACCATATATTTT,CSVEERQGLSGNTIYF
TRBJ2-2,-,TRBV5-1,-,TGCGCCAGCAGCGCATCCGGAGATTACACCGGGGAGCTGTTTTTT,CASSASGDYTGELFF
TRBJ2-7,-,TRBV7-6,-,TGTGCCAGCAGCCCGACGGTGGGAGACTACGAGCAGTACTTC,CASSPTVGDYEQYF
TRBJ2-7,few,TRBV7-2,-,TGTGCCAGCACTCCGTCGGACTACTCCTACGAGCAGTACTTC,CASTPSDYSYEQYF
TRBJ2-7,-,TRBV15,-,TGTGCCACCAGCGAGCCCGATTTGGCCTACGAGCAGTACTTC,CATSEPDLAYEQYF
TRBJ2-2,once,TRBV6-5,-,TGTGCCAGCAGTTACATCGGGGCCGGGGAGCTGTTTTTT,CASSYIGAGELFF
TRBJ2-3,once,TRBV27,-,TGTGCCAGCAGTCTGGGGAGCGGAAGCACAGATACGCAGTATTTT,CASSLGSGSTDTQYF
TRBJ2-3,-,TRBV29-1,-,TGCAGCGTTACGACAGATATGACAGATACGCAGTATTTT,CSVTTDMTDTQYF
TRBJ1-3,-,TRBV6-1,-,TGTGCCAGCAGTGATCAGCCCGGGGCTGGAAACACCATATATTTT,CASSDQPGAGNTIYF
TRBJ1-1,-,TRBV19,-,TGTGCCAGTAGTCCCGAAGTAGGGGAGGACACTGAAGCTTTCTTT,CASSPEVGEDTEAFF
TRBJ1-1,-,TRBV5-4,-,TGTGCCAGCAGCTTGAGGGGGGGAGGGGGCACTGAAGCTTTCTTT,CASSLRGGGGTEAFF
TRBJ2-6,-,TRBV23-1,TRBD1,TGCGCCAGCAGTCAGCGGGACAGGGATTCTGGGGCCAACGTCCTGACTTTC,CASSQRDRDSGANVLTF
TRBJ2-7,-,TRBV6-1,TRBD2,TGTGCCAGCAGTGAAACTAGCGGGAGTGGTTCCCACGAGCAGTACTTC,CASSETSGSGSHEQYF
TRBJ2-7,-,TRBV5-6,TRBD1,TGTGCCAGCAGTAGTGGACAGGGGCCGTACGAGCAGTACTTC,CASSSGQGPYEQYF
TRBJ2-1,-,TRBV6-5,TRBD2,TGTGCCAGCAGTTACGGGACTAGCGGGAGAAATGAGCAGTTCTTC,CASSYGTSGRNEQFF
TRBJ1-2,once,TRBV4-3,-,TGCGCCAGCAGCCTGGGCCTTTATGGCTACACCTTC,CASSLGLYGYTF
TRBJ1-1,-,TRBV2,-,TGTGCCAGCAGTGATATGATCCAGGAAGTTGAAGCTTTCTTT,CASSDMIQEVEAFF